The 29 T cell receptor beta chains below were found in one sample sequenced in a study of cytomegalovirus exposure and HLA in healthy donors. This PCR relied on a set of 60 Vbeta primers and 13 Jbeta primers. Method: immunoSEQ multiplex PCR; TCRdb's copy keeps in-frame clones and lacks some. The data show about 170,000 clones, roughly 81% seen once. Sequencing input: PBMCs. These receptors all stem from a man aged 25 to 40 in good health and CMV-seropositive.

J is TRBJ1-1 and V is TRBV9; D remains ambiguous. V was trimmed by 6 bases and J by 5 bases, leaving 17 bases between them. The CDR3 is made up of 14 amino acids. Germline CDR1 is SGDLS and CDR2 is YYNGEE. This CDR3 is CASKPAPSSTEAFF. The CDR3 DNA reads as TGTGCCAGCAAACCCGCCCCGAGTTCGACTGAAGCTTTCTTT.

The CDR3 reads CASSVLHRDSVSNQPQHF. The CDR3 nucleotides are TGTGCCAGCAGTGTCCTACACAGGGATAGTGTTAGCAATCAGCCCCAGCATTTT. J is TRBJ1-5 and V is TRBV6-1, with a weak D call TRBD1 (6 bases). This CDR3 spans 18 amino acids. V was cut by 4 bases and J by 0 bases, with 19 bases left in between. Germline V gene sequence: CDR1 MNHNS, CDR2 SASEGT.

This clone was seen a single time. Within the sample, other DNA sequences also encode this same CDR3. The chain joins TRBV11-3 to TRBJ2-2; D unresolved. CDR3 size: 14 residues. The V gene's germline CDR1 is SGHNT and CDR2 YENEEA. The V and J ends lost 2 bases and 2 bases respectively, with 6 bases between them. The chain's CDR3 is CASSLKRNTGELFF. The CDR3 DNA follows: TGTGCCAGCAGCTTAAAGAGAAACACCGGGGAGCTGTTTTTT.

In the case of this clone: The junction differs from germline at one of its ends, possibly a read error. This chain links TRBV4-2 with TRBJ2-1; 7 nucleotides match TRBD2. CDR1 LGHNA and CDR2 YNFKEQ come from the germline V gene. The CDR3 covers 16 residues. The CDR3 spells CTSSQGALAEHNEQFF. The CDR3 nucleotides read TGTACCAGCAGCCAAGGGGCTCTAGCGGAGCACAATGAGCAGTTCTTC.

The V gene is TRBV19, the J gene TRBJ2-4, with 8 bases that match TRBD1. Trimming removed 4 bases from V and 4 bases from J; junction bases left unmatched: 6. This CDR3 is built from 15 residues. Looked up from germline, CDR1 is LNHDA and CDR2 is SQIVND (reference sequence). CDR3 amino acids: CASSKGQGEKNIQYF. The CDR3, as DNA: TGTGCCAGTAGTAAAGGACAGGGAGAAAAAAACATTCAGTACTTC.

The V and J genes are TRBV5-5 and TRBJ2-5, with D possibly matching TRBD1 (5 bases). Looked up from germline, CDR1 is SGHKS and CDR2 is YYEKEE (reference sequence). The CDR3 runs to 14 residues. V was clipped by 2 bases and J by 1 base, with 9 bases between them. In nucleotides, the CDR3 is TGTGCCAGCAGCTTCAGGGCGCTCCAAGAGACCCAGTACTTC. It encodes CASSFRALQETQYF.

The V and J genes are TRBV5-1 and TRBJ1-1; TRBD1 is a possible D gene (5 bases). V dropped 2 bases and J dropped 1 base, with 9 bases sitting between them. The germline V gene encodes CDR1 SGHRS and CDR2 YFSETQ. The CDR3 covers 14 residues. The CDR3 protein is CASSFGGANTEAFF. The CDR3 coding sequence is TGCGCCAGCAGCTTCGGGGGTGCGAACACTGAAGCTTTCTTT.

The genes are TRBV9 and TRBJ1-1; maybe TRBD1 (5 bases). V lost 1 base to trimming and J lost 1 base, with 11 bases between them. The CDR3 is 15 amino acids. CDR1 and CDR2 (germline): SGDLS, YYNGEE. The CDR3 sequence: CASSVHRTQNTEAFF. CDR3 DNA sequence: TGTGCCAGCAGCGTACACAGGACACAGAACACTGAAGCTTTCTTT.

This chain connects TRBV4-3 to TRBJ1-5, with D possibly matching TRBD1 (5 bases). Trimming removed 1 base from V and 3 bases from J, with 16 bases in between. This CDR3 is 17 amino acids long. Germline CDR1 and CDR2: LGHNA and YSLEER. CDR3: CASSQGWGLTPNQPQHF. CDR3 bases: TGCGCCAGCAGCCAAGGATGGGGACTCACTCCCAATCAGCCCCAGCATTTT.

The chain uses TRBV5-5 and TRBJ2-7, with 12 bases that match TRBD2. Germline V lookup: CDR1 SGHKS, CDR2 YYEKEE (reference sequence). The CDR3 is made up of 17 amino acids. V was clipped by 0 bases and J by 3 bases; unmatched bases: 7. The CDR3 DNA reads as TGTGCCAGCAGCTTGGGACTAGCGGGAGTCCCTATCTACGAGCAGTACGTC. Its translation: CASSLGLAGVPIYEQYV.

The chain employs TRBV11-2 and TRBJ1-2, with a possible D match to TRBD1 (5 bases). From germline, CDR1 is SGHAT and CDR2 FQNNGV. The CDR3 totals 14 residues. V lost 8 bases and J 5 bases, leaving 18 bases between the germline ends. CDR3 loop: CASSSVGGGYGYTF. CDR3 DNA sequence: TGTGCCAGCTCCTCCGTGGGGGGAGGTTATGGCTACACCTTC.

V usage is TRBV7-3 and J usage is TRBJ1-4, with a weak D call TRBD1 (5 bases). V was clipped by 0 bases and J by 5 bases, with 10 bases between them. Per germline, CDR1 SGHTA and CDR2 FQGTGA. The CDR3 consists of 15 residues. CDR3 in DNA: TGTGCCAGCAGCTTAACAGGGGATGCCAATGAAAAACTGTTTTTT. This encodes CASSLTGDANEKLFF.

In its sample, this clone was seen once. This CDR3 is CASSLAGEIGTDTQYF. The CDR3 nucleotides are TGCGCCAGCAGCTTAGCGGGAGAGATAGGCACAGATACGCAGTATTTT. V usage is TRBV5-1 and J usage is TRBJ2-3; 8 bases agree with TRBD2. CDR3 length: 16 amino acids. CDR1 is SGHRS and CDR2 is YFSETQ in the germline V gene. After removal of 2 bases from V and 1 base from J, the junction contained 6 bases not matched to a gene.

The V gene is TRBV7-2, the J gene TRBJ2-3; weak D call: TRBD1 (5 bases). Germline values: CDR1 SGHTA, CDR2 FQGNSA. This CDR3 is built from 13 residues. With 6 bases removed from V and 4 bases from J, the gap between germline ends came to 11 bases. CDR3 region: CASSPGHADTQYF. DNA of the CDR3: TGTGCCAGCAGTCCAGGACACGCAGATACGCAGTATTTT. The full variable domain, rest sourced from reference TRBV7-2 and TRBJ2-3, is GAGVSQSPSNKVTEKGKDVELRCDPISGHTALYWYRQSLGQGLEFLIYFQGNSAPDKSGLPSDRFSAERTGGSVSTLTIQRTQQEDSAVYLCASSPGHADTQYFGPGTRLTVL.

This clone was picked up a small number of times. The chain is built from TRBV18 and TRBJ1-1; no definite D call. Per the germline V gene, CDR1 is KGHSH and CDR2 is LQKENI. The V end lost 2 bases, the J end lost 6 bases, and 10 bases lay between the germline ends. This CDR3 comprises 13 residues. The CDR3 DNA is TGTGCCAGCTCACCAAGCAGGCAGGCTGAAGCTTTCTTT. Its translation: CASSPSRQAEAFF.

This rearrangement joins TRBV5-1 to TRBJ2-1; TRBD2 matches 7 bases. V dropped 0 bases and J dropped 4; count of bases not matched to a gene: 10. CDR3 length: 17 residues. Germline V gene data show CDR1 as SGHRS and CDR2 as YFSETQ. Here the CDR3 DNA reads TGCGCCAGCAGCTTGGTGGCGGGAGTCGGGTCTTACAATGAGCAGTTCTTC. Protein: CASSLVAGVGSYNEQFF.

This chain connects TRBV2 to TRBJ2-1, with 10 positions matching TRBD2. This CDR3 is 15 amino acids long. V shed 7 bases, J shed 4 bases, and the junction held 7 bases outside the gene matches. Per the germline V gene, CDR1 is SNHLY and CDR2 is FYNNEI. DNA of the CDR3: TGTGCCAGCAAGGCTAGCGGGAGCTTTTACAATGAGCAGTTCTTC. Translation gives CASKASGSFYNEQFF. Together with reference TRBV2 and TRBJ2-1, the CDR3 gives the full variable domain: EPEVTQTPSHQVTQMGQEVILRCVPISNHLYFYWYRQILGQKVEFLVSFYNNEISEKSEIFDDQFSVERPDGSNFTLKIRSTKLEDSAMYFCASKASGSFYNEQFFGPGTRLTVL.

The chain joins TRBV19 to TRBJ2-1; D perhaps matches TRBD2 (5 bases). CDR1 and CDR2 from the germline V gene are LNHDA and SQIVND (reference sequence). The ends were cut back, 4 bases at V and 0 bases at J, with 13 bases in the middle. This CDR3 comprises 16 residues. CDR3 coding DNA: TGTGCCAGTAGTACCAAAAGCGGTTCCTCCTACAATGAGCAGTTCTTC. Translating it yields CASSTKSGSSYNEQFF. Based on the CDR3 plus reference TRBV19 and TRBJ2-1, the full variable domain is DGGITQSPKYLFRKEGQNVTLSCEQNLNHDAMYWYRQDPGQGLRLIYYSQIVNDFQKGDIAEGYSVSREKKESFPLTVTSAQKNPTAFYLCASSTKSGSSYNEQFFGPGTRLTVL.

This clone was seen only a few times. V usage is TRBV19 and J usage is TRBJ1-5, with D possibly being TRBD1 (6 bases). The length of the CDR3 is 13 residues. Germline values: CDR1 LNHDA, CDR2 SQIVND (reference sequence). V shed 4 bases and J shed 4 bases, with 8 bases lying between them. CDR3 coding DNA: TGTGCCAGTAGTACTCAGGGGAATCAGCCCCAGCATTTT. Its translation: CASSTQGNQPQHF.

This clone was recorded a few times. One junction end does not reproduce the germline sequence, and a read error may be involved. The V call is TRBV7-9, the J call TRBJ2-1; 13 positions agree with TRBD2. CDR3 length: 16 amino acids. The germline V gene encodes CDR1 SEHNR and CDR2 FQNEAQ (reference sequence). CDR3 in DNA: TGTTCCAGCAGCGGACTAGCGGGAGCCGCCTACAATGAGCAGTTCTTC. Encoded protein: CSSSGLAGAAYNEQFF.

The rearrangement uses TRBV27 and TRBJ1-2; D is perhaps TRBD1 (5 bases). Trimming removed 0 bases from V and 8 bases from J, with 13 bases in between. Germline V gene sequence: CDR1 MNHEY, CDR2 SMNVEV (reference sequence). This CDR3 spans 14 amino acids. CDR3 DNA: TGTGCCAGCAGTTTATCGAGTAGGGGATTAGGCTACACCTTC. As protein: CASSLSSRGLGYTF.

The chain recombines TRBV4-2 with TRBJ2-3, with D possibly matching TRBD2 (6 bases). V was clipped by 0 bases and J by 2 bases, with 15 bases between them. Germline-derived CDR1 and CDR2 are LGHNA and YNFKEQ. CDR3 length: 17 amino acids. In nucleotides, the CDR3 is TGTGCCAGCAGCCAAGAAGGGGCTAGCGCATACACAGATACGCAGTATTTT. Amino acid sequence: CASSQEGASAYTDTQYF.

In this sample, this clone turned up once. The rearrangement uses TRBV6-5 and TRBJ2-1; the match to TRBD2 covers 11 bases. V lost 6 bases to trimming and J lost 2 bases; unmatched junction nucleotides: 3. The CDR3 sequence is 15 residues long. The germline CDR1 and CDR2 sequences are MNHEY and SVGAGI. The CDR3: CASRPSGRTYNEQFF. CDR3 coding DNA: TGTGCCAGCAGGCCTAGCGGGAGGACCTACAATGAGCAGTTCTTC.

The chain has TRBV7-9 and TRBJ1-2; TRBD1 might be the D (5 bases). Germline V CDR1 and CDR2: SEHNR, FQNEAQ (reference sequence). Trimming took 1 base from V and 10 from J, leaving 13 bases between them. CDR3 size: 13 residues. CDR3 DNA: TGTGCCAGCAGCTTAGTCAGGGTAACCCACTACACCTTC. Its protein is CASSLVRVTHYTF.

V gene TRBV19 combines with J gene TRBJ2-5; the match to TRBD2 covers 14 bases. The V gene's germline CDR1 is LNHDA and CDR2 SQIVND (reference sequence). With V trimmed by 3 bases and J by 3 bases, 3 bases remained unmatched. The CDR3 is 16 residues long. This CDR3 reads CASSILGLAGEETQYF. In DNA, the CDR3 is TGTGCCAGTAGTATTCTGGGACTAGCGGGAGAAGAGACCCAGTACTTC.

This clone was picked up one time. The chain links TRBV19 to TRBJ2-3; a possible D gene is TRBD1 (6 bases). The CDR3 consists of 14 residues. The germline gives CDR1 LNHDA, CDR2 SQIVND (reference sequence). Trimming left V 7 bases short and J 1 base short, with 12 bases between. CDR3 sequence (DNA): TGTGCCAGTACCTCTTGGACAGGCACAGATACGCAGTATTTT. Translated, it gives CASTSWTGTDTQYF.

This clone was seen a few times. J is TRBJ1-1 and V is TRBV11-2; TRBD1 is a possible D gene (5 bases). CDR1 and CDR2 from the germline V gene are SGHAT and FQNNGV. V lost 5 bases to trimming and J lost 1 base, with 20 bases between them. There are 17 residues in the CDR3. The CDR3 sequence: CASSLQGLGGPNTEAFF. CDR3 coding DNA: TGTGCCAGCAGCCTTCAGGGTTTGGGTGGACCGAACACTGAAGCTTTCTTT.

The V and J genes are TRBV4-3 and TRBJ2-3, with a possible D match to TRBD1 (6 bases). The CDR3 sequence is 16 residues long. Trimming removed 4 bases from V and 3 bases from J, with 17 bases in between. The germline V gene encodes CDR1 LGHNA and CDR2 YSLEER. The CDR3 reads CASSRRQGGRTDTQYF. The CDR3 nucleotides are TGCGCCAGCAGCCGCAGACAAGGGGGTCGAACAGATACGCAGTATTTT.

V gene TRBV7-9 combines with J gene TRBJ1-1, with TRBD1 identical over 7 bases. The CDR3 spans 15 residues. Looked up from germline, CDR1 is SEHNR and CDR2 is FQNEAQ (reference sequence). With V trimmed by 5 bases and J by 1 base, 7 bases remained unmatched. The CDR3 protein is CASSAGQGENTEAFF. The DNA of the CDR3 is TGTGCCAGCAGCGCCGGGCAGGGGGAGAACACTGAAGCTTTCTTT.